This TCR beta chain was profiled in a study of blood T cell repertoires in COVID-19. Study-level information: Acute and convalescent COVID-19 samples came from the United States, Italy and Spain. T cells, B-cell-depleted T cells, or PBMCs provided the cDNA or gDNA that served as material.

Original analysis: It was from reference gene primer amplification that nucleated cell counts were estimated. Produced via immunoSEQ multiplex PCR; TCRdb's table is partial and in-frame only. V and J calls and clone size are copied from that table; D and trimming were computed from the DNA. The table includes tens of thousands of clones, approximately 80% detected once. Germline V gene sequence: CDR1 LNHNV, CDR2 YYDKDF (reference sequence). This CDR3 contains 15 residues. V was trimmed by 2 bases and J by 4 bases, leaving 12 bases between them. The count of this clone is one. This clonotype originated in a human donor with active or convalescent COVID-19. The donor label of this sample is uncertain. Specimen: peripheral blood. The chain is built from TRBV15 and TRBJ1-5, with D perhaps matching TRBD1 (5 bases). The CDR3 region is CATSRTGRDNQPQHF. CDR3 DNA: TGTGCCACCAGCAGAACGGGCAGGGATAATCAGCCCCAGCATTTT.